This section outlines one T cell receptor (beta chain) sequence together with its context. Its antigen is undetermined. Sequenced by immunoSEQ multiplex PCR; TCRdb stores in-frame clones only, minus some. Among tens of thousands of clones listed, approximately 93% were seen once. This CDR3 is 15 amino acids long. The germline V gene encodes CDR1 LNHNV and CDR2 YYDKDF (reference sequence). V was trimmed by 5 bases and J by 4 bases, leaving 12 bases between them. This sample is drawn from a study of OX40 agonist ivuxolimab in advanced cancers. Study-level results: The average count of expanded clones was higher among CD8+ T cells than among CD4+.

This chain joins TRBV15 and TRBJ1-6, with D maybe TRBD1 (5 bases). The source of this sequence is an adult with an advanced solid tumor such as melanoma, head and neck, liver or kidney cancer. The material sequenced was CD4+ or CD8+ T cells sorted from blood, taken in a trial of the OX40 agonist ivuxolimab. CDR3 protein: CATSRQGSYNSPLHF. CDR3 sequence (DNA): TGTGCCACCAGCCGGCAGGGTTCATATAATTCACCCCTCCACTTT.